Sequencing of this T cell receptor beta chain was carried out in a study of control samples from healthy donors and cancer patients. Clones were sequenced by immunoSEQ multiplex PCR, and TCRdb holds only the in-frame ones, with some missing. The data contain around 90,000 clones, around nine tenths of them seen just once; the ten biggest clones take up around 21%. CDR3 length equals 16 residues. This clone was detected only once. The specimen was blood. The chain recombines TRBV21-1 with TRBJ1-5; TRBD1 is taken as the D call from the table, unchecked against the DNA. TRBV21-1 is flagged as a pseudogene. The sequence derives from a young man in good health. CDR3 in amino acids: CASRRTRDRDNQPQHF. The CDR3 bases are TGTGCCAGCAGGAGAACCAGAGACAGGGACAATCAGCCCCAGCATTTT.